This TCR beta chain was documented in a study of cytotoxic CD8 clonotypes in ibrutinib-treated CLL. Study overall: Of the patients, about a dozen were relapsed/refractory, about 16 treatment-naive and fewer than 18 IGHV unmutated.

Using immunoSEQ multiplex PCR, the repertoire was profiled, and TCRdb retains in-frame clones only, with some absent. The sample holds roughly 160,000 clones, approximately 77% seen once. About 2 micrograms of genomic DNA, which was extracted from cryopreserved PBMCs, served as the material used for the TCR beta libraries. The CDR3 covers 14 residues. V was cut by 7 bases and J by 4 bases, with 16 bases left in between. CDR1 and CDR2 from the germline V gene are MNHNY and SVGAGI (reference sequence). Study results and caveats: Among the clonotypes, public ones were uncommon and contracted or held stable on treatment. Age-matched healthy donor levels were exceeded by baseline clonality, which tracked circulating CD8+ T-cell counts.

A word on this clone: Its cognate antigen is unknown.

This chain joins TRBV6-6 and TRBJ1-1, with D maybe TRBD1 (5 bases). This TCR was recovered from a human donor with chronic lymphocytic leukemia. Specimen: PBMCs, collected after 12 months of ibrutinib treatment. The chain's CDR3 is CASTPTGGFTEAFF. The CDR3 region has the DNA TGTGCCAGCACTCCGACGGGGGGGTTCACTGAAGCTTTCTTT.